The sequence of this T cell receptor beta chain was determined in a study of tumor and adjacent non-tumor tissue in lung cancer. No cell sorting was done before RNA was extracted from the tissue. Germline-derived CDR1 and CDR2 are MNHEY and SVGEGT. CDR3 length equals 11 residues. Three rounds of nested PCR, following a modified ARM-PCR protocol, produced the TCRbeta library. One entry per CDR3 protein results from TCRdb running MiXCR on the multiplex PCR reads. The sample consists of 78,000 or so distinct CDR3 sequences, roughly 80% of them appearing once. Concerning this clonotype: At one end the junction does not follow the germline gene, possibly because of a read error.

This TCR was recovered from a woman between 50 and 59 years old with non-small cell lung cancer. Sample: lung tumor tissue. J is TRBJ2-5 and V is TRBV6-2 or TRBV6-3; D possibly matches TRBD1 or TRBD2 (5 bases each). For the CDR3, the DNA is TGTGCCAGCAGAATTGTAGGGACCCAATACTTC. Translation: CASRIVGTQYF.